This T cell receptor (beta chain) was recorded in a study of blood T cell repertoires in COVID-19. The repertoire was sequenced with immunoSEQ multiplex PCR; TCRdb's copy has only in-frame clones and lacks some. Here the sample spans roughly 200,000 clones, about 85% being singletons. This receptor was identified in a woman older than 75 with acute or convalescent COVID-19. The sample was peripheral blood.

CDR3 sequence: CASSQWTAANSPLHF. CDR3 coding DNA: TGTGCCAGCAGCCAATGGACAGCAGCTAATTCACCCCTCCACTTT. This chain links TRBV14 with TRBJ1-6, with D possibly TRBD1 on 6 matching bases. Per germline, CDR1 SGHDN and CDR2 FVKESK. Trimming shortened V by 2 bases and J by 6 bases, and 11 bases separated the two germline ends. This CDR3 has 15 amino acids. Together with reference TRBV14 and TRBJ1-6, the CDR3 gives the full variable domain: EAGVTQFPSHSVIEKGQTVTLRCDPISGHDNLYWYRRVMGKEIKFLLHFVKESKQDESGMPNNRFLAERTGGTYSTLKVQPAELEDSGVYFCASSQWTAANSPLHFGNGTRLTVT.